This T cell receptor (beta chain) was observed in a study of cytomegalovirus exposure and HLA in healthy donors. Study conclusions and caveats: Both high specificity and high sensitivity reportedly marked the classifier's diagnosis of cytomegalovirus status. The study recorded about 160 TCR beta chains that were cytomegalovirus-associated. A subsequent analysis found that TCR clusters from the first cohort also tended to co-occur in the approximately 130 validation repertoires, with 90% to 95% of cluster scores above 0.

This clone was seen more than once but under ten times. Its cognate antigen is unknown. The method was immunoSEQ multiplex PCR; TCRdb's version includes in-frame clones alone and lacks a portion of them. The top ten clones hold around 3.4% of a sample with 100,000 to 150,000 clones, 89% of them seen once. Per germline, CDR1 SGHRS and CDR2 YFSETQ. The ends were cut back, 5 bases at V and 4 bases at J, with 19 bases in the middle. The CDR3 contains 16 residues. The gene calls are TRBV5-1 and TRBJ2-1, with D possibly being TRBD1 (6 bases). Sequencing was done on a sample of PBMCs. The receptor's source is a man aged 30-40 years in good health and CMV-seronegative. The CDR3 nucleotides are TGCGCCAGCAGTCTAGATAATCGGGACACTTACAATGAGCAGTTCTTC. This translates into CASSLDNRDTYNEQFF.